The 19 T cell receptor beta chains below come from one sample, sequenced in a study of graft-versus-host responses after intestinal transplantation. Their target antigens are unknown. TCRdb's copy holds only in-frame clones and misses some; the assay was immunoSEQ multiplex PCR. The sample carries around 100,000 clones, 93% recorded once. Sequencing used unstimulated CD8+ T cells sorted from spleen or lymph node cells, obtained before transplant. The receptors stem from a human donor who was the organ donor for an intestinal transplant.

The chain carries TRBV15 and TRBJ2-3, with TRBD1 identical over 9 bases. The length of the CDR3 is 16 residues. Germline trimming cut 2 bases from V and 4 bases from J; bases unmatched to any gene: 7. Germline CDR1 is LNHNV and CDR2 is YYDKDF (reference sequence). CDR3 sequence (DNA): TGTGCCACCAGCAGACTACCGGGACAGGGACCAGATACGCAGTATTTT. Encoded protein: CATSRLPGQGPDTQYF.

This chain uses TRBV30 with TRBJ1-5, with D hard to call. The CDR3 is 14 amino acids. The V and J ends lost 1 base and 2 bases respectively, with 9 bases between them. The germline V gene encodes CDR1 GTSNPN and CDR2 SVGIG (reference sequence). CDR3 nucleotides: TGTGCCTGGAGTGCCGGGGTCGGCAATCAGCCCCAGCATTTT. This codes for CAWSAGVGNQPQHF.

The DNA of the CDR3 is TGCAGCGTGCCAGACAGGGCGGGAGGCTACACCTTC. It codes for CSVPDRAGGYTF. J is TRBJ1-2 and V is TRBV29-1; 7 bases fit TRBD1. The V and J ends lost 6 bases and 8 bases, in that order; junction bases with no gene match: 9. CDR1 and CDR2 from the germline V gene are SQVTM and ANQGSEA. The CDR3 consists of 12 residues.

CDR3: CASGPGRKTEAFF. DNA of the CDR3: TGTGCCAGCGGGCCAGGGAGAAAGACTGAAGCTTTCTTT. This chain uses TRBV2 with TRBJ1-1, with a possible D match to TRBD1 (5 bases). V lost 8 bases, J lost 5 bases, and 15 bases lay in between. The CDR3 sequence is 13 residues long. Per germline, CDR1 SNHLY and CDR2 FYNNEI.

A few counts support this clone. The sample has other DNA sequences that encode this CDR3 too. The chain uses TRBV7-2 and TRBJ1-2; D is possibly TRBD1 (5 bases). Germline CDR1 SGHTA, CDR2 FQGNSA. The CDR3 spans 16 residues. The V gene lost 1 base and the J gene lost 8 bases, with 20 bases spanning the gap. The CDR3 coding sequence is TGTGCCAGCAGCTTAGGAGGGGACCCTTTTGGGGGGGGCTACACCTTC. Its translation: CASSLGGDPFGGGYTF.

This chain joins TRBV2 and TRBJ1-1; D not resolved. Germline assignment: CDR1 SNHLY and CDR2 FYNNEI. The CDR3 runs to 15 residues. V was trimmed by 1 base and J by 0 bases, leaving 9 bases between them. CDR3 DNA sequence: TGTGCCAGCAGTGAAGGTCCGGGATTGAACACTGAAGCTTTCTTT. It specifies CASSEGPGLNTEAFF.

The genes are TRBV27 and TRBJ2-1; 13 bases line up with TRBD2. V lost 5 bases to trimming and J lost 8 bases; unmatched junction nucleotides: 6. The germline CDR1 and CDR2 sequences are MNHEY and SMNVEV (reference sequence). The CDR3 has 15 residues. The CDR3, as DNA: TGTGCCAGCAGTCCTGGACTAGCGGGAGATGATGAGCAGTTCTTC. Translated, it gives CASSPGLAGDDEQFF.

The chain uses TRBV7-9 and TRBJ1-2; 9 bases align to TRBD1. Germline assignment: CDR1 SEHNR and CDR2 FQNEAQ (reference sequence). J was trimmed by 8 bases and V by 2 bases; bases with no gene match: 6. This CDR3 contains 14 residues. The CDR3 loop is CASSLWTGERGYTF. The CDR3 region has the DNA TGTGCCAGCAGCTTATGGACAGGGGAAAGGGGCTACACCTTC.

The V gene is TRBV6-5, the J gene TRBJ1-5; the match to TRBD1 covers 7 bases. There are 14 residues in the CDR3. After removal of 6 bases from V and 6 bases from J, the junction contained 8 bases not matched to a gene. The germline CDR1 and CDR2 sequences are MNHEY and SVGAGI. DNA for the CDR3: TGTGCCAGCAGCCCCGGACAGGATCCTCAGCCCCAGCATTTT. Translation: CASSPGQDPQPQHF.

This clone was observed once. This chain links TRBV12-5 with TRBJ1-1, with a weak D call TRBD1 (6 bases). CDR1 is LGHNT and CDR2 is FRNRAP in the germline V gene. The CDR3 covers 14 residues. V lost 1 base, J lost 8 bases, and 14 bases lay in between. The CDR3 nucleotides are TGTGCTAGTGGTTTGGGGGGGCTGGGGGCAGAAGCTTTCTTT. This encodes CASGLGGLGAEAFF.

The V gene is TRBV30, the J gene TRBJ2-2, with D unresolved. Looked up from germline, CDR1 is GTSNPN and CDR2 is SVGIG (reference sequence). V dropped 0 bases and J dropped 7 bases, with 6 bases sitting between them. This CDR3 is built from 12 residues. The CDR3: CAWSVQSGELFF. The CDR3 DNA reads as TGTGCCTGGAGTGTACAAAGCGGGGAGCTGTTTTTT.

Here the CDR3 reads CSARQGGYTF. The CDR3 coding sequence is TGCAGTGCTAGACAGGGTGGCTACACCTTC. The chain recombines TRBV20-1 with TRBJ1-2; possible D gene TRBD1, 5 bases. This CDR3 has 10 amino acids. CDR1 is DFQATT and CDR2 is SNEGSKA in the germline V gene (reference sequence). Trimming removed 2 bases from V and 7 bases from J, with 5 bases in between.

The rearrangement joins TRBV13 to TRBJ2-7; TRBD2 matches at 9 bases. Germline values: CDR1 PRHDT, CDR2 FYEKMQ (reference sequence). V lost 5 bases, J lost 2 bases, and 13 bases stayed unmatched. The CDR3 has 17 residues. The CDR3 coding sequence is TGTGCCAGCAGCGGGTTCGGGCGGGAGGGGACCCCCTACGAGCAGTACTTC. Protein: CASSGFGREGTPYEQYF.

This clone appeared a few times. The V and J genes are TRBV4-3 and TRBJ1-2; TRBD1 aligns across 9 bases. V gave up 2 bases and J gave up 6 bases; unmatched junction bases: 10. CDR1 and CDR2 (germline): LGHNA, YSLEER. The CDR3 runs 16 residues. The CDR3 is CASSQKWDRVVDGYTF. The CDR3 nucleotides are TGCGCCAGCAGCCAAAAGTGGGACAGGGTGGTGGATGGCTACACCTTC.

The chain is built from TRBV6-6 and TRBJ1-4; D remains ambiguous. Trimming left V 1 base short and J 0 bases short, with 3 bases between. This CDR3 region has 14 residues. CDR1 is MNHNY, CDR2 SVGAGI, per germline (reference sequence). The CDR3 loop reads CASSYLPTNEKLFF. The CDR3 nucleotides are TGTGCCAGCAGTTACTTGCCAACTAATGAAAAACTGTTTTTT.

This chain uses TRBV4-1 with TRBJ2-2; 13 bases fit TRBD2. J gave up 6 bases and V 4 bases, and 5 bases lay outside the gene matches. The CDR3 length is 16 residues. CDR1 is MGHRA, CDR2 YSYEKL, per germline. The CDR3 bases are TGCGCCAGCAGCCTTGTGGGGACTAGCGGGGCCGGGGAGCTGTTTTTT. Its translation: CASSLVGTSGAGELFF.

This chain connects TRBV12-5 to TRBJ2-7; D gene unclear. This CDR3 has 13 residues. Trimming pared 7 bases from V and 3 bases from J, leaving 13 bases between. The germline gives CDR1 LGHNT, CDR2 FRNRAP. The DNA of the CDR3 is TGTGCTAGTGCCCCCCCCGGGCACTACGAGCAGTACTTC. Encoded protein: CASAPPGHYEQYF. The full variable domain, its missing parts supplied by reference TRBV12-5 and TRBJ2-7, is DARVTQTPRHKVTEMGQEVTMRCQPILGHNTVFWYRQTMMQGLELLAYFRNRAPLDDSGMPKDRFSAEMPDATLATLKIQPSEPRDSAVYFCASAPPGHYEQYFGPGTRLTVT.

This chain connects TRBV7-9 to TRBJ1-2; weak D call: TRBD1 (6 bases). The CDR3 contains 14 residues. Germline V gene sequence: CDR1 SEHNR, CDR2 FQNEAQ (reference sequence). The ends were cut back, 3 bases at V and 3 bases at J, with 11 bases in the middle. CDR3: CASSLGPGDYGYTF. The CDR3 DNA follows: TGTGCCAGCAGCTTGGGTCCAGGGGACTATGGCTACACCTTC. Supplemented by reference TRBV7-9 and TRBJ1-2, the full variable domain reads DTGVSQNPRHKITKRGQNVTFRCDPISEHNRLYWYRQTLGQGPEFLTYFQNEAQLEKSRLLSDRFSAERPKGSFSTLEIQRTEQGDSAMYLCASSLGPGDYGYTFGSGTRLTVV.

V gene TRBV7-6 combines with J gene TRBJ2-2, with 7 bases aligning to TRBD2. The V and J ends lost 1 base and 4 bases, in that order; junction bases with no gene match: 0. The CDR3 extends over 14 amino acids. The germline CDR1 and CDR2 sequences are SGHVS and FNYEAQ. The CDR3 bases are TGTGCCAGCAGCTTAGTAGCGGGCACCGGGGAGCTGTTTTTT. Its protein is CASSLVAGTGELFF.